Listed below are T cell receptor beta chains from one sample, sequenced in a study of T cells in Graves' hyperthyroidism and ophthalmopathy. TCRdb redid the calling of the multiplex PCR reads with MiXCR, one entry per CDR3 protein. The sample carries over 400,000 distinct CDR3 sequences, approximately 23% recorded once. The sample taken for sequencing was blood. Receptors originate from a woman in her 70s with Graves' ophthalmopathy. The CDR3 runs from the conserved cysteine through the conserved F or W. Each record gives: D gene, J gene, clone size, V gene, CDR3 DNA, CDR3 protein. A D gene is named only where the DNA matches it firmly. Clone size is shown for a subset of rows, as once, few, many or a class of expanded clone.

d_call: NA; j_call: TRBJ1-5; clone_size: NA; v_call: TRBV19; cdr3_nt: TGTGCCAGTAGTTTACCGGTTTGGGGGAAAAATCAGCCCCAGCATTTT; cdr3_aa: CASSLPVWGKNQPQHF
d_call: NA; j_call: TRBJ2-7; clone_size: NA; v_call: TRBV28; cdr3_nt: TGTGCCAGCAGCTTAATTCGGGAGTACTCCTACGAGCAGTACTTC; cdr3_aa: CASSLIREYSYEQYF
d_call: NA; j_call: TRBJ1-1; clone_size: NA; v_call: TRBV6-2/TRBV6-3; cdr3_nt: TGTGCCAGCAGTTACCGGGGCACTGAAGTTTTCTTT; cdr3_aa: CASSYRGTEVFF
d_call: NA; j_call: TRBJ2-5; clone_size: NA; v_call: TRBV9; cdr3_nt: TGTGCCAGCAGCGCCGAGGTAGGGGGAGGGCCAGAAGAGACCCAGTACTTC; cdr3_aa: CASSAEVGGGPEETQYF
d_call: TRBD1; j_call: TRBJ2-1; clone_size: few; v_call: TRBV2; cdr3_nt: TGTGCCAGCAGTGCGGACAGGAGCTCCTACAATGAGCAGTTCTTC; cdr3_aa: CASSADRSSYNEQFF
d_call: NA; j_call: TRBJ1-1; clone_size: NA; v_call: TRBV4-3; cdr3_nt: TGCGCCAGCAGCCAGTTTCTCAGGGGAAACACTGAAGCTTTCTTT; cdr3_aa: CASSQFLRGNTEAFF
d_call: TRBD2; j_call: TRBJ2-7; clone_size: few; v_call: TRBV20-1; cdr3_nt: TGCAGTGCTAGCGGGACTAGCGATGAGCAGTACTTC; cdr3_aa: CSASGTSDEQYF
d_call: NA; j_call: TRBJ2-7; clone_size: NA; v_call: TRBV24-1; cdr3_nt: TGTGCCACCAGTGATTTGGTTCTAGCAGAGCAGTACTTC; cdr3_aa: CATSDLVLAEQYF
d_call: NA; j_call: TRBJ1-2; clone_size: few; v_call: TRBV28; cdr3_nt: TGTGCCAGCAGTTCCGGGGACAACTATGGCTACACCTTC; cdr3_aa: CASSSGDNYGYTF
d_call: NA; j_call: TRBJ2-2; clone_size: NA; v_call: TRBV30; cdr3_nt: TGTGCCTGGAGAACCGGTCTCCACCCCGCCGGGGAGCTGTTTTTT; cdr3_aa: CAWRTGLHPAGELFF
d_call: NA; j_call: TRBJ1-5; clone_size: NA; v_call: TRBV5-5; cdr3_nt: TGTGCCAGCAGCTTGGGTTTCAGGGGTAGCAATCAGCCCCAGCATTTT; cdr3_aa: CASSLGFRGSNQPQHF
d_call: TRBD2; j_call: TRBJ2-1; clone_size: many; v_call: TRBV20-1; cdr3_nt: TGCAGTGCTGATTCTGGACTAGCGGGGCTAAATGAGCAGTTCTTC; cdr3_aa: CSADSGLAGLNEQFF
d_call: TRBD1; j_call: TRBJ2-3; clone_size: few; v_call: TRBV24-1; cdr3_nt: TGTGCCACCAGTGATTGGGACAGCGGCACAGATACGCAGTATTTT; cdr3_aa: CATSDWDSGTDTQYF
d_call: TRBD1; j_call: TRBJ1-5; clone_size: NA; v_call: TRBV5-5; cdr3_nt: TGTGCCAGCAGCTTGTCAGGGGGGGTTGGTCAGCCCCAGCATTTT; cdr3_aa: CASSLSGGVGQPQHF
d_call: NA; j_call: TRBJ2-2; clone_size: few; v_call: TRBV7-9; cdr3_nt: TGTGCCAGCAGCTACATCGGGACACTGAACACCGGGGAGCTGTTTTTT; cdr3_aa: CASSYIGTLNTGELFF
d_call: NA; j_call: TRBJ1-1; clone_size: few; v_call: TRBV5-1; cdr3_nt: TGCGCCAGCAGCCCCTGGGACGGTGAAGCTTTCTTT; cdr3_aa: CASSPWDGEAFF
d_call: NA; j_call: TRBJ1-1; clone_size: NA; v_call: TRBV30; cdr3_nt: TGTGCCTGGAGTATGGGGATCGGCGGCACTGAAGCTTTCTTT; cdr3_aa: CAWSMGIGGTEAFF
d_call: TRBD1; j_call: TRBJ2-3; clone_size: many; v_call: TRBV12-3/TRBV12-4; cdr3_nt: TGTGCCAGCAGGCCTCGGGACAGGGCGTCTATGGGTAGCACAGATACGCAGTATTTT; cdr3_aa: CASRPRDRASMGSTDTQYF
d_call: NA; j_call: TRBJ2-7; clone_size: NA; v_call: TRBV7-9; cdr3_nt: TGTGCCAGCAGGGGTTTTGAAGGCTACGAGCAGTACTTC; cdr3_aa: CASRGFEGYEQYF
d_call: NA; j_call: TRBJ1-2; clone_size: many; v_call: TRBV7-2; cdr3_nt: TGTGCCAGCAGCTCTCGTAGAGGGTCTGGCTACACCTTC; cdr3_aa: CASSSRRGSGYTF
d_call: NA; j_call: TRBJ2-7; clone_size: NA; v_call: TRBV5-1; cdr3_nt: TGCGCCAGCAGCTTGGAGGGCTGGAGTATGTCCTACGAGCAGTACTTC; cdr3_aa: CASSLEGWSMSYEQYF
d_call: TRBD2; j_call: TRBJ2-3; clone_size: few; v_call: TRBV12-3/TRBV12-4; cdr3_nt: TGTGCCAGCAGTCGGAGCGGGAGGGTGTATTTT; cdr3_aa: CASSRSGRVYF
d_call: NA; j_call: TRBJ1-6; clone_size: NA; v_call: TRBV4-1; cdr3_nt: TGCGCCAGCAGCCAAGGGCACGACAGGTATTCACCCCTCCACTTT; cdr3_aa: CASSQGHDRYSPLHF
d_call: TRBD1; j_call: TRBJ2-2; clone_size: NA; v_call: TRBV10-3; cdr3_nt: TGTGCCATCAGTGAGGTCGACAGGGCTACCGGGGAGCTGTTTTTT; cdr3_aa: CAISEVDRATGELFF
d_call: NA; j_call: TRBJ2-3; clone_size: few; v_call: TRBV19; cdr3_nt: TGTGCCAGTTCAATTATCGGGACAGATACGCAGTATTTT; cdr3_aa: CASSIIGTDTQYF
d_call: TRBD1; j_call: TRBJ2-7; clone_size: many; v_call: TRBV29-1; cdr3_nt: TGCAGCGTCAGGACAGGGCCCTACGAGCAGTACTTC; cdr3_aa: CSVRTGPYEQYF